These T cell receptor beta chains were read from a single sample in a study of shared clonotypes between healthy human individuals. The table came from immunoSEQ multiplex PCR; TCRdb's copy has only in-frame clones and leaves some out. The sample has hundreds of thousands of clones, 80% to 95% seen once. The sample was naive CD8+ T cells sorted from blood. Receptors originate from a man aged 30 to 39 in good health. Each CDR3 is given with its conserved first and last residue. Each record gives: CDR3 length, D gene, clone size, J gene, V gene, CDR3 protein, CDR3 DNA. The D gene is left open where the match is weak. Expanded clones are given a class, and other clones once, few, many or no size at all.

14 | . | . | TRBJ2-7 | TRBV29-1 | CSVEDGRDGYEQYF | TGCAGCGTTGAAGATGGGCGGGACGGCTACGAGCAGTACTTC
15 | . | . | TRBJ2-3 | TRBV11-2 | CASSSDWSGTDTQYF | TGTGCCAGCAGCTCGGACTGGTCGGGCACAGATACGCAGTATTTT
15 | TRBD2 | . | TRBJ2-1 | TRBV7-6 | CASSGVAGVGNEQFF | TGTGCCAGCAGCGGGGTAGCGGGAGTAGGAAATGAGCAGTTCTTC
15 | TRBD1 | . | TRBJ1-1 | TRBV7-9 | CASTSGQGQNTEAFF | TGTGCCAGCACCTCGGGACAGGGTCAAAACACTGAAGCTTTCTTT
15 | . | . | TRBJ1-1 | TRBV28 | CASSHTQGWATEAFF | TGTGCCAGCAGTCACACCCAGGGGTGGGCCACTGAAGCTTTCTTT
17 | TRBD1 | . | TRBJ2-7 | TRBV7-9 | CASSPSPPGTGYHEQYF | TGTGCCAGCAGCCCCTCCCCCCCCGGGACAGGGTACCACGAGCAGTACTTC
14 | . | . | TRBJ2-3 | TRBV7-2 | CASSLVPGRDTQYF | TGTGCCAGCAGCTTAGTTCCGGGTCGGGATACGCAGTATTTT
18 | TRBD2 | once | TRBJ2-7 | TRBV27 | CASSLLGTQGLAGSEQYF | TGTGCCAGCAGTTTATTAGGGACCCAGGGGCTAGCGGGAAGCGAGCAGTACTTC
13 | . | once | TRBJ2-1 | TRBV28 | CASGKGSYNEQFF | TGTGCCAGCGGGAAGGGCTCCTACAATGAGCAGTTCTTC
16 | . | . | TRBJ2-7 | TRBV19 | CASSTERDIRGYEQYF | TGTGCCAGTAGTACCGAGCGGGACATAAGGGGCTACGAGCAGTACTTC
16 | . | . | TRBJ1-2 | TRBV4-1 | CASSQEAGQLNYGYTF | TGCGCCAGCAGCCAAGAAGCCGGACAGCTTAACTATGGCTACACCTTC
15 | TRBD1 | . | TRBJ2-5 | TRBV27 | CASSSNRGRSETQYF | TGTGCCAGCAGCTCAAACAGGGGGCGATCGGAGACCCAGTACTTC
15 | . | . | TRBJ1-5 | TRBV23-1 | CASSQSTDSNQPQHF | TGCGCCAGCAGTCAATCCACGGACAGCAATCAGCCCCAGCATTTT
12 | . | . | TRBJ2-1 | TRBV9 | CASSVLAGEQFF | TGTGCCAGCAGCGTTTTAGCTGGGGAGCAGTTCTTC
15 | . | . | TRBJ2-2 | TRBV11-2 | CASSYAGPNTGELFF | TGTGCCAGCAGCTATGCGGGACCTAACACCGGGGAGCTGTTTTTT
17 | TRBD1 | . | TRBJ1-2 | TRBV5-6 | CASSLGQGGEQFYGYTF | TGTGCCAGCAGCTTGGGTCAGGGGGGAGAACAATTCTATGGCTACACCTTC